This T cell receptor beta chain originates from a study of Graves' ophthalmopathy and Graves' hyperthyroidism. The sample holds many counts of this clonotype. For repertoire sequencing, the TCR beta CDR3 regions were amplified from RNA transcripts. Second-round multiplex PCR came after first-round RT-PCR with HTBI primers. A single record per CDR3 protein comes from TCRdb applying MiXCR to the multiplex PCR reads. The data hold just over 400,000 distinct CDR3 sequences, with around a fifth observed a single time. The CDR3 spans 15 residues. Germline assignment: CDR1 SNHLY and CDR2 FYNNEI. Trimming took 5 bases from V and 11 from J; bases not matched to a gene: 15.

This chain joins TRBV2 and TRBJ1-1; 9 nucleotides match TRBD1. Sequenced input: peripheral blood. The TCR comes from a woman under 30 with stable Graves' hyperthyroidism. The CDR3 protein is CASSFRGTGPGGAFF. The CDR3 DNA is TGTGCCAGCAGTTTTAGAGGGACAGGGCCTGGTGGGGCTTTCTTT.